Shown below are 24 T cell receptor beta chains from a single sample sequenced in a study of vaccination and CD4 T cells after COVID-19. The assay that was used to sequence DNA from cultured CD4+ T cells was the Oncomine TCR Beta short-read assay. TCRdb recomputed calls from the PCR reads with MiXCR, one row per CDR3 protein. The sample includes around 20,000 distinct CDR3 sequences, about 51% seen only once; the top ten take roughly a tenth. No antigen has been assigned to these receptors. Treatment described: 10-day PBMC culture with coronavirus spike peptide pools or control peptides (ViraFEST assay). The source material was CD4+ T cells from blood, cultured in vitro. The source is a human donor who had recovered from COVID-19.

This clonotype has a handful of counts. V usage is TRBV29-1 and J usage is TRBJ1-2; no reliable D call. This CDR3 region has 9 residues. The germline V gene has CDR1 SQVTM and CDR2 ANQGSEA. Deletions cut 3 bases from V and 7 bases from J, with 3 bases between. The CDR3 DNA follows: TGCAGCGTTGAGTTTGGCTACACCTTC. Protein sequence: CSVEFGYTF.

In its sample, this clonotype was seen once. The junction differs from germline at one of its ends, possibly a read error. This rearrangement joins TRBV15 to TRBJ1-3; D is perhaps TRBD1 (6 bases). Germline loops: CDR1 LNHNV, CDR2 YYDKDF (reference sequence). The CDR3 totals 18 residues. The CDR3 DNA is TGTGCCACCAGCAGAGTTGGGGGCGCCGGCGGCTCTGGAGACACCATATATTTT. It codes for CATSRVGGAGGSGDTIYF.

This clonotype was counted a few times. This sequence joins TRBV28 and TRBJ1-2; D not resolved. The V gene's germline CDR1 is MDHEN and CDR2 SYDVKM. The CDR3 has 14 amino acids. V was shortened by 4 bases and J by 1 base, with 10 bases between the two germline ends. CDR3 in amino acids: CASSSSGFNYGYTF. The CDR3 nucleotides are TGTGCCAGCAGTTCCTCAGGATTTAACTATGGCTACACCTTC.

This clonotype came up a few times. CDR3 protein: CASSYSVGGASYNSPLHF. The CDR3 DNA follows: TGTGCCAGCAGTTACTCGGTGGGGGGCGCGTCCTATAATTCACCCCTCCACTTT. The V and J genes are TRBV6-5 and TRBJ1-6; D is possibly TRBD1 (6 bases). The CDR3 is 18 residues long. The ends were cut back, 0 bases at V and 1 base at J, with 13 bases in the middle. Germline V gene lookup returns CDR1 MNHEY and CDR2 SVGAGI.

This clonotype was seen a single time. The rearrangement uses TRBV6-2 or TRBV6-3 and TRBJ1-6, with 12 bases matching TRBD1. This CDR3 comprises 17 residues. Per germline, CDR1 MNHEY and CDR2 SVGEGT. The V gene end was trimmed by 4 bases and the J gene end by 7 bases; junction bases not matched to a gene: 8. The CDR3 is CASSFPGTGGQNSPLHF. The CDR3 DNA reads TGTGCCAGCAGTTTCCCCGGGACAGGGGGCCAGAATTCACCCCTCCACTTT.

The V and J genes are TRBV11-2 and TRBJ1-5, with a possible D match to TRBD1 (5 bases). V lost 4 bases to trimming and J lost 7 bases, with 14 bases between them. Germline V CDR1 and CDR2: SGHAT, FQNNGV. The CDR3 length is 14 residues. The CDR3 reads CASSWGVGNQPQHF. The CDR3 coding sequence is TGTGCCAGCAGCTGGGGGGTTGGTAACCAGCCCCAGCATTTT.

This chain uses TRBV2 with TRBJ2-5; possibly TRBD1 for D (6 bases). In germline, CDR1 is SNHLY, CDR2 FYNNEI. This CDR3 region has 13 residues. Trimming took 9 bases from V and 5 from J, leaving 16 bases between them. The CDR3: CASHRDMGETQYF. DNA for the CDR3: TGTGCCAGTCACAGGGATATGGGGGAGACCCAGTACTTC.

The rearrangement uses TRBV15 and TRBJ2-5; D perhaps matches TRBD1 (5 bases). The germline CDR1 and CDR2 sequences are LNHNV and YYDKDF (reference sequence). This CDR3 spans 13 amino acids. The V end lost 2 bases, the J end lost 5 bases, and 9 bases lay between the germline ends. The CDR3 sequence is CATSRYRSETQYF. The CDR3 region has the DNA TGTGCCACCAGCAGATACAGGTCGGAGACCCAGTACTTC.

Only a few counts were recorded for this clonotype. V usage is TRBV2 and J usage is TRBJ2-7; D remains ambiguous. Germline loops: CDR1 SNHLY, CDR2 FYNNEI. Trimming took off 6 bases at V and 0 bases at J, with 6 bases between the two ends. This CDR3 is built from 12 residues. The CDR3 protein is CASSDPSYEQYF. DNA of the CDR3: TGTGCCAGCAGCGACCCCTCCTACGAGCAGTACTTC.

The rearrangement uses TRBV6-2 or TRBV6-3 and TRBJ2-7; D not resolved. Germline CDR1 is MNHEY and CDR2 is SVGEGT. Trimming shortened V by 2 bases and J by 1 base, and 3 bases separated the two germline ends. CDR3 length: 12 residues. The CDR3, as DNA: TGTGCCAGCAGTTACAGTTCCTACGAGCAGTACTTC. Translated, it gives CASSYSSYEQYF.

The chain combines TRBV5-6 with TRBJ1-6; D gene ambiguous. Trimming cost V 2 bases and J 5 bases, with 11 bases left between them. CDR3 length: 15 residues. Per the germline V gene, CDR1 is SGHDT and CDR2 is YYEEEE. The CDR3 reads CASSFRTRDNSPLHF. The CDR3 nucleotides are TGTGCCAGCAGCTTTCGGACTAGGGATAATTCACCCCTCCACTTT.

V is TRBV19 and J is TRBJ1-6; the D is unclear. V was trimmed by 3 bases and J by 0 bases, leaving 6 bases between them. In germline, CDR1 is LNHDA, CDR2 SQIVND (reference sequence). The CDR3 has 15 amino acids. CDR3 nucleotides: TGTGCCAGTAGTATGAGCACCTCCTATAATTCACCCCTCCACTTT. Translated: CASSMSTSYNSPLHF.

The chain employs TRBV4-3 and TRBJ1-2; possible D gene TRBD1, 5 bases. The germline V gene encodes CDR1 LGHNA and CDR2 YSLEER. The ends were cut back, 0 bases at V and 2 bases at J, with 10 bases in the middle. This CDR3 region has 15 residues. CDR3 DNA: TGCGCCAGCAGCCAAGACCCCAGGGTGAACTATGGCTACACCTTC. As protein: CASSQDPRVNYGYTF.

This CDR3 is CASSRAKNIQYF. The CDR3 bases are TGTGCCAGCAGTAGGGCCAAAAACATTCAGTACTTC. The chain has TRBV2 and TRBJ2-4; D is unresolved. V lost 5 bases to trimming and J lost 1 base, with 3 bases between them. Germline loops: CDR1 SNHLY, CDR2 FYNNEI. This CDR3 is 12 amino acids long.

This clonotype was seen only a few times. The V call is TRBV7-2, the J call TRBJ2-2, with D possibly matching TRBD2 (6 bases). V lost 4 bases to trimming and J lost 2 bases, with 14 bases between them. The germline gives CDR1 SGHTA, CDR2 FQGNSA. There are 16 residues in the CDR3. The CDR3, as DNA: TGTGCCAGCAGCTCCTATCAGCGGGTCAACACCGGGGAGCTGTTTTTT. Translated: CASSSYQRVNTGELFF.

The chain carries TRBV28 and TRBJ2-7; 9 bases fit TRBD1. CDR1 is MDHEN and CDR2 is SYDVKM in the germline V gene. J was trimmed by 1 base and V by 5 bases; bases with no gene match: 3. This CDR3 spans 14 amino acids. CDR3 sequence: CASSTGGASYEQYF. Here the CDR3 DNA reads TGTGCCAGCAGTACAGGGGGCGCTTCCTACGAGCAGTACTTC.

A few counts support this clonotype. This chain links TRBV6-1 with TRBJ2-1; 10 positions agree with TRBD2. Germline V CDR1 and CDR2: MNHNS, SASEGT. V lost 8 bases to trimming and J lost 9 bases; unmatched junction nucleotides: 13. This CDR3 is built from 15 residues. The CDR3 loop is CASGEVASGGGEQFF. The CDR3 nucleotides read TGTGCCAGCGGAGAGGTGGCTAGCGGGGGAGGTGAGCAGTTCTTC.

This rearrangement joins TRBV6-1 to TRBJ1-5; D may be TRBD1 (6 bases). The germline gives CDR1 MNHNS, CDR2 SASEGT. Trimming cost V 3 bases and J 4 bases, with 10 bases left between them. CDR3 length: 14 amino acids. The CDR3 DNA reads TGTGCCAGCAGTGACGGGACACTGAATCAGCCCCAGCATTTT. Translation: CASSDGTLNQPQHF.

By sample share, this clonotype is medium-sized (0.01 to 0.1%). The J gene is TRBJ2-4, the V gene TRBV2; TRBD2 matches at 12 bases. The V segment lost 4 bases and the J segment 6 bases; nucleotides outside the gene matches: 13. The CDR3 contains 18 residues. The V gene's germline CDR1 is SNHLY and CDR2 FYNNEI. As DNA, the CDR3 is TGTGCCAGCAGTGTTTCATCTGGGACTAGCGGGCGCGGAAACATTCAGTACTTC. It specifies CASSVSSGTSGRGNIQYF. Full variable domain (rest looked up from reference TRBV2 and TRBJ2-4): EPEVTQTPSHQVTQMGQEVILRCVPISNHLYFYWYRQILGQKVEFLVSFYNNEISEKSEIFDDQFSVERPDGSNFTLKIRSTKLEDSAMYFCASSVSSGTSGRGNIQYFGAGTRLSVL.

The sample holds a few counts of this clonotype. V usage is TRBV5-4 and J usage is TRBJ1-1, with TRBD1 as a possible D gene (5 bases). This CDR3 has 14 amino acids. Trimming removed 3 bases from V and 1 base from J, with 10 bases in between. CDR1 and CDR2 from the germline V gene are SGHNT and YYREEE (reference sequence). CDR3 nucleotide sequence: TGTGCCAGCAGCTACGGGACCTGGAACACTGAAGCTTTCTTT. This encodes CASSYGTWNTEAFF.

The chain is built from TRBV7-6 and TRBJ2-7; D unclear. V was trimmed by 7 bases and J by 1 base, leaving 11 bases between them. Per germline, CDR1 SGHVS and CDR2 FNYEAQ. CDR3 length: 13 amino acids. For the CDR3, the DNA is TGTGCCAGCACCCCTTTGCAATCCTACGAGCAGTACTTC. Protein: CASTPLQSYEQYF.

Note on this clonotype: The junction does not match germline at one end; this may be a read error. The CDR3 region is CASSPGQVNYNEQFF. DNA of the CDR3: TGTGCCAGCAGTCCTGGACAGGTCAACTACAATGAGCAGTTCTTC. V gene TRBV10-3 combines with J gene TRBJ2-1, with 7 positions matching TRBD1. The germline CDR1 and CDR2 sequences are ENHRY and SYGVKD. CDR3 length: 15 amino acids.

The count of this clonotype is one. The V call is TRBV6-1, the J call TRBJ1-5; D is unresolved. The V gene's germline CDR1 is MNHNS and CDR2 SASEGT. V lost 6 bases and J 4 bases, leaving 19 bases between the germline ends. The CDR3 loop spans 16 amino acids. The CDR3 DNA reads TGTGCCAGCAGCCCCCTTGGTCAGGAGGAGAATCAGCCCCAGCATTTT. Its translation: CASSPLGQEENQPQHF.

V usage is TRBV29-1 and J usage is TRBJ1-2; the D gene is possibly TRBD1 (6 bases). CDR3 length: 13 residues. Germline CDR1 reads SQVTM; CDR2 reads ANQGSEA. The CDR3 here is CSVTPWGADGYTF. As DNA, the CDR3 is TGCAGTGTAACCCCATGGGGGGCGGATGGCTACACCTTC.